The clone carrying this T cell receptor beta chain was detected only once. Its antigen is unidentified. The data belong to a study of tumor-infiltrating lymphocytes in localized non-small cell lung cancer. Across the study: Some samples were collected after neoadjuvant chemotherapy; smokers, never-smokers and several histologies were included. Each patient gave resected tumor and non-adjacent uninvolved lung tissue. The study's findings and limits: Only some patients had TCR sequencing, depending on available tissue.

The repertoire was sequenced with immunoSEQ multiplex PCR; TCRdb's copy has only in-frame clones and lacks some. This table holds about 18,000 clones, roughly three quarters found once. Germline CDR1 is ENHRY and CDR2 is SYGVKD. The V end was cut by 0 bases, the J end by 1 base, with 12 bases between. This CDR3 comprises 16 residues. This receptor was taken from a human donor with non-small cell lung cancer. The chain combines TRBV10-3 with TRBJ2-5; D is unresolved. Sequencing used lung tumor tissue. CDR3 residues: CAISESNFLGQETQYF. CDR3 coding DNA: TGTGCCATCAGTGAGTCGAATTTTTTGGGCCAAGAGACCCAGTACTTC.